Listed below are T cell receptor beta chains from one sample, sequenced in a study of blood T cell repertoires in COVID-19. TCRdb's table, derived via immunoSEQ multiplex PCR, lists solely in-frame clones and lacks some. The sample consists of about 290,000 clones, 86% of them appearing once. The sample comprised peripheral blood. These receptors were collected from a woman in her thirties with active or convalescent COVID-19. Each CDR3 is given with its conserved first and last residue. A D gene is named only where the DNA matches it firmly. The size of a clone is reported for some rows only, either as once, few or many, or as a class for expanded clones.

d_call,clone_size,j_call,v_call,cdr3_aa,cdr3_nt
-,-,TRBJ1-5,TRBV7-2,CASSLALGQPQHF,TGTGCCAGCAGCTTAGCGCTCGGTCAGCCCCAGCATTTT
-,-,TRBJ2-2,TRBV10-1,CASRGGPNTGELFF,TGCGCCAGCAGAGGCGGGCCTAACACCGGGGAGCTGTTTTTT
-,-,TRBJ1-1,TRBV5-1,CASSSTLPGQREAFF,TGCGCCAGCAGCTCAACTCTTCCGGGACAAAGGGAAGCTTTCTTT
-,-,TRBJ2-5,TRBV19,CASSVTMRARETQYF,TGTGCCAGTAGTGTCACCATGCGGGCGAGAGAGACCCAGTACTTC
TRBD2,-,TRBJ2-7,TRBV3-1/TRBV3-2,CASSQSGGAPEQYF,TGTGCCAGCAGCCAGAGCGGGGGGGCCCCCGAGCAGTACTTC
-,-,TRBJ1-6,TRBV30,CAWSKQTNSPLHF,TGTGCCTGGAGTAAACAGACGAATTCACCCCTCCACTTT
-,-,TRBJ2-1,TRBV5-1,CASSLVWGNNEQFF,TGCGCCAGCAGCTTGGTATGGGGCAACAATGAGCAGTTCTTC
TRBD1,few,TRBJ1-4,TRBV3-1/TRBV3-2,CASPGTGGEGTNEKLFF,TGTGCCAGTCCTGGGACAGGGGGAGAGGGAACTAATGAAAAACTGTTTTTT
TRBD2,-,TRBJ2-5,TRBV5-1,CASARTGTSGGGETQYF,TGCGCCAGCGCCAGAACCGGGACTAGCGGGGGCGGGGAGACCCAGTACTTC
TRBD1,-,TRBJ2-7,TRBV5-1,CASTRDRTYEQYF,TGCGCCAGCACCCGGGACAGAACCTACGAGCAGTACTTC
-,-,TRBJ1-2,TRBV19,CASSTQRGGGPHGRNYGYTF,TGTGCCAGTAGTACCCAGCGGGGCGGGGGCCCCCATGGGAGAAACTATGGCTACACCTTC
-,few,TRBJ1-2,TRBV10-3,CAISPRQYGYTF,TGTGCCATCAGTCCCCGACAGTATGGCTACACCTTC
-,-,TRBJ2-1,TRBV10-3,CAIKYGQAYNEQFF,TGTGCCATCAAGTATGGGCAGGCCTACAATGAGCAGTTCTTC
-,few,TRBJ2-4,TRBV3-1/TRBV3-2,CASSLFVDSGQYF,TGTGCCAGCAGCCTCTTCGTCGATTCAGGACAGTACTTC
-,few,TRBJ1-2,TRBV11-2,CASSLQLANYGYTF,TGTGCCAGCAGCTTACAGCTAGCTAACTATGGCTACACCTTC
-,-,TRBJ1-2,TRBV15,CATSSQGHGYTF,TGTGCCACCAGCAGTCAGGGGCACGGCTACACCTTC
TRBD1,-,TRBJ2-3,TRBV6-6,CATRTGQRTDTQYF,TGTGCCACCAGGACAGGGCAGAGGACAGATACGCAGTATTTT
TRBD1,-,TRBJ2-3,TRBV6-5,CASSYRTGVSTDTQYF,TGTGCCAGCAGTTACCGGACAGGAGTTAGCACAGATACGCAGTATTTT
-,once,TRBJ1-6,TRBV6-5,CASREDSNLNSPLHF,TGTGCCAGCAGAGAGGACAGTAACTTAAATTCACCCCTCCACTTT
TRBD2,-,TRBJ2-3,TRBV7-8,CASSPRGGTSVDTQYF,TGTGCCAGCAGCCCCAGGGGGGGGACTAGCGTGGATACGCAGTATTTT
TRBD2,-,TRBJ2-1,TRBV7-9,CASSRSGGIYNEQFF,TGTGCCAGCAGCAGAAGCGGGGGGATTTACAATGAGCAGTTCTTC
-,-,TRBJ1-5,TRBV27,CASSFRSDQPQHF,TGTGCCAGCAGTTTCAGATCAGATCAGCCCCAGCATTTT
TRBD2,once,TRBJ2-3,TRBV30,CAWSGTSGGADTQYF,TGTGCCTGGAGTGGGACTAGCGGGGGAGCGGATACGCAGTATTTT